A single TCR beta chain is shown here with its context. Its antigen is not yet known. Base-call qualities are not available, and no considerably larger clone is one nucleotide away. The CDR3 regions of human TCRbeta chains were analyzed by immunosequencing. The authors processed their data as follows. TCRs in the repertoires were compared against a reference library of SARS-CoV-2-specific TCRs that had been generated with the MIRA antigen-specificity platform. Breadth meant the fraction of unique TCRs that were SARS-CoV-2-associated, whereas depth meant the fraction of total T cells that were SARS-CoV-2-associated. Using the MIRA data, each spike-specific TCR was assigned both to the spike region to which the TCR was reactive and to a CD4 or CD8 class. Log10-transformed breadth and depth values were compared by one-way ANOVA with Sidak's multiple comparisons tests. The immuneACCESS repertoire file appears here via TCRdb, limited to in-frame rearrangements. These files lack a portion of the clones; in checked studies, under half of the deficit traces to unresolved V genes, and the cause of the others is not known. V and J calls and clone size are as listed in that table; D and trimming were resolved from the DNA. For this sample the table gives some 74,000 clones, of which around nine tenths were detected only once. The ten most abundant clones make up approximately 1.2% of the sample.

The germline V gene (reference sequence) sets CDR1 to SEHNR and CDR2 to FQNEAQ. V is pruned by 5 bases and J by 4 bases, leaving 4 bases of the junction without a gene match. The CDR3 goes from the cysteine to the phenylalanine over 14 residues. Only the CDR3 DNA is retained, 42 bases long and in frame from the first base. The sample belongs to a study of T cell responses to AZD1222 COVID-19 vaccine (dated by TCRdb to the early 2020s). As for the study more broadly: A total of over 230 trial participants underwent TCR sequencing, of whom 200 to 220 had received two doses of AZD1222 and around 25 had received two doses of the MenACWY control vaccine. Enrollment into the trials was organized by age into subgroups of 18-55, 56-69 and 70-plus years, and those subgroups contained roughly 140, 27 and 60 TCR-sequenced participants, respectively.

The label giving this sample's time point can be read as: about 28 days (+/-7) after the second vaccine dose. AZD1222 recipients with second doses at about 4 weeks or about 12 weeks were pooled, because spike-specific TCR depth and breadth did not differ between schedules. Vaccinee samples were obtained from the UK trials COV001 and COV002, which included a single-blind randomized controlled phase 2/3 trial of AZD1222 (ChAdOx1 nCoV-19) in healthy adults. Trial participant PBMC samples were collected at day 0 and day 28 after the second dose for TCRbeta chain sequencing. What the research found in general, with its limitations: Conclusions about previously exposed vaccinees are limited, since just 6 or 7 AZD1222 recipients were seropositive for SARS-CoV-2 at baseline. Reportedly, close to half of the unique spike-specific TCRs recognized epitopes lying outside the regions that are mutated in the B.1.351 and B.1.1.7 variants. After two AZD1222 doses, spike-specific TCR breadth and depth were significantly higher than at day 0 and than in MenACWY recipients. In the small 56-69-year group, the increase in depth fell short of significance, most likely because of low power. No day 14 peak-response samples were available, so repertoires were characterized only after the peak T cell response. The whole spike protein was spanned by vaccine-associated CD4 TCRs, and dominant responses were seen in regions 160-218 and 743-854. Most participants were white British and females outnumbered males, and the authors suggested that clonal diversity may have been underestimated.

This receptor was identified in an adult who received the AZD1222 COVID-19 vaccine. The sequenced sample was peripheral blood, obtained 28 days after the second AZD1222 dose. Recombination joined TRBV7-9 with TRBJ1-4, with TRBD1 identical over 7 junction bases. The DNA reads as follows: TGTGCCAGCAGCCTGGGACAGAATAATGAAAAACTGTTTTTT. Its product reads: CASSLGQNNEKLFF.